Listed here are 5 T cell receptor beta chains from one sample, sequenced in a study of T cell responses to AZD1222 COVID-19 vaccine. Assay: immunoSEQ multiplex PCR; the TCRdb copy retains only in-frame clones and omits some. In the table there are tens of thousands of clones, approximately 88% of which are singletons. The sample was peripheral blood, taken on day 0 of AZD1222 vaccination. Source of these receptors: an adult in good health.

The CDR3 nucleotides read TGTGCCAGCAGCCAAGGCGGGAGGCACACAGATACGCAGTATTTT. It is translated as CASSQGGRHTDTQYF. V gene TRBV3-1 (or the pseudogene TRBV3-2) combines with J gene TRBJ2-3, with 8 bases identical to TRBD2. Germline assignment: CDR1 LGHDT and CDR2 YNNKEL (reference sequence). V lost 1 base to trimming and J lost 2 bases; unmatched junction nucleotides: 2. CDR3 length equals 15 residues.

This rearrangement joins TRBV28 to TRBJ1-5; possible D gene TRBD1, 5 bases. Germline lookup yields CDR1 MDHEN and CDR2 SYDVKM. The CDR3 is 11 residues long. The V and J ends lost 4 bases and 12 bases respectively, with 10 bases between them. The CDR3 nucleotides are TGTGCCAGCAGTTCACCGACAGTCCAGCATTTT. The encoded protein is CASSSPTVQHF.

This clone came up once. The chain is built from TRBV28 and TRBJ2-4; possible D gene TRBD2, 6 bases. The CDR3 sequence is 13 residues long. V lost 6 bases and J 10 bases, leaving 16 bases between the germline ends. The germline gives CDR1 MDHEN, CDR2 SYDVKM. The DNA for the CDR3 is TGTGCCAGCAGCCCGGGGGTAGTATGGATTCAGTACTTC. Its translation: CASSPGVVWIQYF. The full variable domain, with the rest looked up from reference TRBV28 and TRBJ2-4, is DVKVTQSSRYLVKRTGEKVFLECVQDMDHENMFWYRQDPGLGLRLIYFSYDVKMKEKGDIPEGYSVSREKKERFSLILESASTNQTSMYLCASSPGVVWIQYFGAGTRLSVL.

This sequence joins TRBV5-1 and TRBJ1-5; D possibly corresponds to TRBD1 (6 bases). The CDR3 covers 14 residues. Between the trimmed V and J ends, which lost 4 bases and 1 base, there was a span of 9 bases. Germline CDR1 reads SGHRS; CDR2 reads YFSETQ. The CDR3 reads CASSQGGSNQPQHF. CDR3 bases: TGCGCCAGCAGCCAAGGGGGGAGCAATCAGCCCCAGCATTTT. The entire variable domain, with the rest obtained from reference TRBV5-1 and TRBJ1-5, is as follows: KAGVTQTPRYLIKTRGQQVTLSCSPISGHRSVSWYQQTPGQGLQFLFEYFSETQRNKGNFPGRFSGRQFSNSRSEMNVSTLELGDSALYLCASSQGGSNQPQHFGDGTRLSIL.

The chain employs TRBV5-1 and TRBJ1-5; TRBD1 might be the D (5 bases). The CDR3 runs to 15 residues. Germline CDR1 is SGHRS and CDR2 is YFSETQ. V gave up 4 bases and J gave up 0 bases, with 11 bases separating them. The CDR3 DNA sequence: TGCGCCAGCAGCCCGGGACCCCTTAGCAATCAGCCCCAGCATTTT. Residues: CASSPGPLSNQPQHF. Drawing the rest from reference TRBV5-1 and TRBJ1-5, the complete variable domain is KAGVTQTPRYLIKTRGQQVTLSCSPISGHRSVSWYQQTPGQGLQFLFEYFSETQRNKGNFPGRFSGRQFSNSRSEMNVSTLELGDSALYLCASSPGPLSNQPQHFGDGTRLSIL.